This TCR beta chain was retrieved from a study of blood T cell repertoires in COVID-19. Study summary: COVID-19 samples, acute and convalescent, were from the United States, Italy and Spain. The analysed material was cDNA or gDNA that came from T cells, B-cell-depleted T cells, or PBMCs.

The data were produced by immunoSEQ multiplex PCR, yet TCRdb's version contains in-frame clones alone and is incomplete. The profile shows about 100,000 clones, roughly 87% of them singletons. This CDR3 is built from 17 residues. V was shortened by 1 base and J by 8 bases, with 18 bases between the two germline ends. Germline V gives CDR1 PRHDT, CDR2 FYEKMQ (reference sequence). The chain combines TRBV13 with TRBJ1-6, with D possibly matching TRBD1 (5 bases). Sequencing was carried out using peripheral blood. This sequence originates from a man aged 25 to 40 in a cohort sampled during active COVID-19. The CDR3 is CASSLDFGAAGDSPLHF. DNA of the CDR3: TGTGCCAGCAGCTTAGATTTTGGGGCGGCTGGGGATTCACCCCTCCACTTT.